The clone carrying this T cell receptor beta chain is categorized as medium-sized. Stimulators, some 200,000 irradiated and violet-dye-labeled cells, were plated with some 200,000 CFSE-labeled responder cells. Sorting after the reaction isolated proliferating CFSE-low CD3+CD4+ and CD3+CD8+ responders. This sample stems from a study of graft-versus-host responses after intestinal transplantation. Study-wide background: Tacrolimus plus steroids were given to all recipients for about 3 years, preceded by anti-thymocyte globulin induction.

Study-level findings and limits: Detection of GvH clones occurred in recipient marrow, and some had their first appearance in ileum or blood.

There are 14 residues in the CDR3. CDR1 is MNHEY, CDR2 SMNVEV, per germline (reference sequence). V trimming: 2 bases; J trimming: 7 bases; junction bases outside the gene matches: 4. The assay was immunoSEQ multiplex PCR, and TCRdb's table has in-frame clones only and misses some. The table lists roughly 8,600 clones, about a third of them singletons. The material sequenced was alloreactive CD8+ T cells from a mixed lymphocyte reaction culture, taken before intestinal transplant. This sample's subset: CFSE-low proliferating T cells sorted from roughly six-day pre-transplant mixed lymphocyte reaction (GvH or HvG direction). This receptor was obtained from a human patient who received an intestinal transplant. This rearrangement joins TRBV27 to TRBJ1-4, with 7 bases matching TRBD1. The CDR3 DNA follows: TGTGCCAGCAGTTTACGAGGGGGCTTTGAAAAACTGTTTTTT. It encodes CASSLRGGFEKLFF.